These 26 T cell receptor beta chains came from one sample sequenced in a study of graft-versus-host responses after intestinal transplantation. No antigen has been identified for these receptors. Profiling relied on immunoSEQ multiplex PCR, and the TCRdb table lists in-frame clones only, not all of them. This sample has 65,000 to 85,000 clones, with around 87% found just once. Source: unstimulated CD8+ T cells sorted from spleen or lymph node cells, taken before transplant. Receptors originate from a human donor who was the organ donor for an intestinal transplant.

The chain recombines TRBV19 with TRBJ2-7, with D uncertain. The V end was cut by 3 bases, the J end by 5 bases, with 11 bases between. There are 13 residues in the CDR3. Germline V gives CDR1 LNHDA, CDR2 SQIVND (reference sequence). CDR3 protein: CASSIGIGNEQYF. The CDR3 DNA sequence: TGTGCCAGTAGTATTGGAATAGGCAACGAGCAGTACTTC.

The chain links TRBV28 to TRBJ2-5, with TRBD2 matching 10 bases. V lost 0 bases to trimming and J lost 1 base; unmatched junction nucleotides: 8. Germline CDR1 reads MDHEN; CDR2 reads SYDVKM. The CDR3 loop spans 18 amino acids. The CDR3 coding sequence is TGTGCCAGCAGTTTATGGGGTAGCGGGGGGCCGATCCAAGAGACCCAGTACTTC. It is translated as CASSLWGSGGPIQETQYF.

This clone turned up a few times. The V call is TRBV28, the J call TRBJ2-7; tentatively, D is TRBD1 or TRBD2 (6 bases each). Germline V CDR1 and CDR2: MDHEN, SYDVKM. The CDR3 extends over 14 amino acids. Trimming left V 6 bases short and J 5 bases short, with 17 bases between. For the CDR3, the DNA is TGTGCCAGCAGCCCCGTAAGGGGGGTAAACGAGCAGTACTTC. Residues: CASSPVRGVNEQYF.

This chain joins TRBV6-4 and TRBJ2-2, with unresolved D. Germline loops: CDR1 MRHNA, CDR2 SNTAGT. V lost 2 bases and J lost 4, with 8 bases in between. This CDR3 region has 14 residues. CDR3 DNA sequence: TGTGCCAGCAGTGACGGGCAGTCCACCGGGGAGCTGTTTTTT. Its protein is CASSDGQSTGELFF.

V and J are TRBV23-1 and TRBJ1-2, with a possible D match to TRBD1 (5 bases). TRBV23-1 is identified as an open reading frame with a role that is uncertain. This CDR3 is 15 amino acids long. V lost 3 bases to trimming and J lost 4 bases, with 15 bases between them. The CDR3, as DNA: TGCGCCAGCAGTCACTATAATCAGGGTTTCTATGGCTACACCTTC. Its translation: CASSHYNQGFYGYTF.

This chain links TRBV5-6 with TRBJ1-1; D is unresolved. CDR1 SGHDT and CDR2 YYEEEE come from the germline V gene. Trimming removed 0 bases from V and 4 bases from J, with 4 bases in between. CDR3 length: 12 amino acids. As DNA, the CDR3 is TGTGCCAGCAGCTTGGGAATCACTGAAGCTTTCTTT. It is translated as CASSLGITEAFF.

The chain is built from TRBV9 and TRBJ2-1; TRBD2 agrees at 9 bases. V gave up 0 bases and J gave up 8 bases; unmatched junction bases: 9. Germline lookup yields CDR1 SGDLS and CDR2 YYNGEE. The length of the CDR3 is 16 residues. Here the CDR3 DNA reads TGTGCCAGCAGCGTAGTTAGCGGGGGTCTAGGGGATGAGCAGTTCTTC. This gives the protein CASSVVSGGLGDEQFF.

This rearrangement joins TRBV7-9 to TRBJ1-2; D might be TRBD1 (5 bases). The germline V gene encodes CDR1 SEHNR and CDR2 FQNEAQ (reference sequence). V was shortened by 4 bases and J by 8 bases, with 14 bases between the two germline ends. The CDR3 contains 13 residues. The CDR3 protein is CASSSMGDSGYTF. CDR3 coding DNA: TGTGCCAGCAGCTCTATGGGGGATTCCGGCTACACCTTC.

This clone was recorded only once. This chain uses TRBV28 with TRBJ1-6; possible D gene TRBD1, 5 bases. The V end lost 6 bases, the J end lost 4 bases, and 16 bases lay between the germline ends. In germline, CDR1 is MDHEN, CDR2 SYDVKM. There are 16 residues in the CDR3. The CDR3 region has the DNA TGTGCCAGCAGCCCACTCCAGGGTGATTATAATTCACCCCTCCACTTT. Its protein is CASSPLQGDYNSPLHF.

The genes are TRBV4-1 and TRBJ1-1; D might be TRBD1 (6 bases). Germline CDR1 and CDR2: MGHRA and YSYEKL. V lost 2 bases, J lost 1 base, and 11 bases lay in between. The CDR3 has 15 amino acids. The chain's CDR3 is CASSQRGGGNTEAFF. The CDR3, as DNA: TGCGCCAGCAGCCAAAGGGGAGGGGGGAACACTGAAGCTTTCTTT.

The chain is built from TRBV28 and TRBJ2-1; 12 bases match TRBD2. Germline values: CDR1 MDHEN, CDR2 SYDVKM. J was trimmed by 7 bases and V by 1 base; bases with no gene match: 5. This CDR3 has 16 residues. CDR3 sequence reads: CASSLSSLAGGNEQFF. For the CDR3, the DNA is TGTGCCAGCAGTTTATCCTCGCTAGCGGGGGGGAATGAGCAGTTCTTC. Complete variable domain (other parts from reference TRBV28 and TRBJ2-1): DVKVTQSSRYLVKRTGEKVFLECVQDMDHENMFWYRQDPGLGLRLIYFSYDVKMKEKGDIPEGYSVSREKKERFSLILESASTNQTSMYLCASSLSSLAGGNEQFFGPGTRLTVL.

The J gene is TRBJ2-7, the V gene TRBV5-1; TRBD2 matches 12 bases. This CDR3 comprises 17 residues. The V gene end was trimmed by 2 bases and the J gene end by 4 bases; junction bases not matched to a gene: 10. Germline CDR1 reads SGHRS; CDR2 reads YFSETQ. The CDR3 protein is CASSFPTSGGLLYEQYF. Written as DNA, the CDR3 is TGCGCCAGCAGCTTCCCTACTAGCGGGGGGCTCTTGTACGAGCAGTACTTC. The full variable domain, with the rest looked up from reference TRBV5-1 and TRBJ2-7, is KAGVTQTPRYLIKTRGQQVTLSCSPISGHRSVSWYQQTPGQGLQFLFEYFSETQRNKGNFPGRFSGRQFSNSRSEMNVSTLELGDSALYLCASSFPTSGGLLYEQYFGPGTRLTVT.

This clone was counted once. This chain connects TRBV5-1 to TRBJ2-1; 8 bases are shared with TRBD2. Germline loops: CDR1 SGHRS, CDR2 YFSETQ. The CDR3 runs 13 residues. Losses at the gene ends were 4 bases for V and 7 bases for J; bases not matched to a gene: 4. The CDR3 sequence is CASSIGGGNEQFF. The CDR3 nucleotides read TGCGCCAGCAGCATCGGGGGGGGAAATGAGCAGTTCTTC. Together with reference TRBV5-1 and TRBJ2-1, the CDR3 gives the full variable domain: KAGVTQTPRYLIKTRGQQVTLSCSPISGHRSVSWYQQTPGQGLQFLFEYFSETQRNKGNFPGRFSGRQFSNSRSEMNVSTLELGDSALYLCASSIGGGNEQFFGPGTRLTVL.

The table lists this clone with a few counts. This chain joins TRBV7-9 and TRBJ2-7; 7 bases align to TRBD1. The CDR3 totals 14 residues. Germline CDR1 SEHNR, CDR2 FQNEAQ (reference sequence). V shed 4 bases, J shed 5 bases, and the junction held 8 bases outside the gene matches. The CDR3 DNA follows: TGTGCCAGCAGCTCAGGACAGGCCTTGGACGAGCAGTACTTC. Amino acids: CASSSGQALDEQYF.

The genes are TRBV4-1 and TRBJ2-7; 10 bases align to TRBD2. The germline V gene has CDR1 MGHRA and CDR2 YSYEKL. The CDR3 runs to 15 residues. The V segment lost 3 bases and the J segment 3 bases; nucleotides outside the gene matches: 5. CDR3 in amino acids: CASSHDSGGYYEQYF. CDR3 DNA sequence: TGCGCCAGCAGCCATGATAGCGGGGGGTACTACGAGCAGTACTTC.

This sequence joins TRBV4-2 and TRBJ2-3; TRBD2 is a possible D gene (6 bases). The CDR3 extends over 17 amino acids. Trimming took 5 bases from V and 6 from J, leaving 24 bases between them. Germline CDR1 is LGHNA and CDR2 is YNFKEQ. The CDR3 DNA sequence: TGTGCCAGCAGCTCACAAGATATGGGACTCTCAGGGGATACGCAGTATTTT. Protein sequence: CASSSQDMGLSGDTQYF.

The gene calls are TRBV2 and TRBJ2-4; D is ambiguous. Germline V gives CDR1 SNHLY, CDR2 FYNNEI. V lost 3 bases to trimming and J lost 1 base, with 7 bases between them. The CDR3 consists of 14 residues. This CDR3 reads CASSESAAKNIQYF. The CDR3 DNA is TGTGCCAGCAGTGAGTCAGCCGCCAAAAACATTCAGTACTTC.

V usage is TRBV5-6 and J usage is TRBJ2-7; 9 bases map to TRBD1. The germline gives CDR1 SGHDT, CDR2 YYEEEE. V lost 4 bases and J lost 3; bases outside the gene matches: 8. The CDR3 covers 15 residues. The CDR3 is CASSKPGQGLYEQYF. Written as DNA, the CDR3 is TGTGCCAGCAGCAAACCGGGACAGGGACTCTACGAGCAGTACTTC.

The CDR3 bases are TGTGCCAGCAGCGGACTGGGCGGGGGACCTCAAGAGACCCAGTACTTC. Its translation: CASSGLGGGPQETQYF. The chain joins TRBV9 to TRBJ2-5; 7 nucleotides align to TRBD2. The germline V gene encodes CDR1 SGDLS and CDR2 YYNGEE. Losses at the gene ends were 3 bases for V and 2 bases for J; bases not matched to a gene: 10. The CDR3 is 16 amino acids.

The chain carries TRBV14 and TRBJ1-2; D not resolved. Germline lookup yields CDR1 SGHDN and CDR2 FVKESK. Trimming stripped 2 bases from V and 3 bases from J, with 10 bases between. The CDR3 has 14 amino acids. The CDR3 DNA reads TGTGCCAGCAGCCAACGAACATGGGACTATGGCTACACCTTC. Its translation is CASSQRTWDYGYTF.

The CDR3 bases are TGTGCCAGCAGTGGCCCAGGCCGGGAGCTGTTTTTT. Residues: CASSGPGRELFF. The rearrangement links TRBV27 to TRBJ2-2; no clear D. The CDR3 consists of 12 residues. Germline assignment: CDR1 MNHEY and CDR2 SMNVEV (reference sequence). V was trimmed by 5 bases and J by 9 bases, leaving 10 bases between them.

V and J are TRBV5-1 and TRBJ1-1; possible D gene TRBD1, 5 bases. Germline assignment: CDR1 SGHRS and CDR2 YFSETQ. Trimming pared 5 bases from V and 8 bases from J, leaving 13 bases between. This CDR3 has 12 residues. In nucleotides, the CDR3 is TGCGCCAGCAGACAGGAGAGCGACGAAGCTTTCTTT. Translated: CASRQESDEAFF.

The gene calls are TRBV7-9 and TRBJ2-5, with 11 bases fitting TRBD1. Trimming took 0 bases from V and 3 from J; bases not matched to a gene: 0. The germline gives CDR1 SEHNR, CDR2 FQNEAQ (reference sequence). The CDR3 consists of 15 residues. The CDR3 nucleotides read TGTGCCAGCAGCTTAGCGGGACAGGGGGAAGAGACCCAGTACTTC. Translation: CASSLAGQGEETQYF.

This rearrangement joins TRBV11-2 to TRBJ1-3; D is ambiguous. This CDR3 is built from 15 residues. The V gene lost 5 bases and the J gene lost 1 base, with 12 bases spanning the gap. Germline V lookup: CDR1 SGHAT, CDR2 FQNNGV. The CDR3, as DNA: TGTGCCAGCAGCCCGACTGCATATTCTGGAAACACCATATATTTT. Protein product: CASSPTAYSGNTIYF.

This clone was found once. CDR3 protein: CASSLFVLGEQYF. CDR3 DNA sequence: TGTGCCAGCAGTTTATTTGTATTGGGCGAGCAGTACTTC. The chain links TRBV27 to TRBJ2-7; D is unclear. The CDR3 runs 13 residues. From germline, CDR1 is MNHEY and CDR2 SMNVEV (reference sequence). V dropped 1 base and J dropped 6 bases, with 10 bases sitting between them.

V gene TRBV29-1 combines with J gene TRBJ2-5, with 10 bases lining up with TRBD2. CDR1 SQVTM and CDR2 ANQGSEA come from the germline V gene. The CDR3 totals 13 residues. V dropped 7 bases and J dropped 1; count of bases not matched to a gene: 3. CDR3 in DNA: TGCAGCGGTATAGCGGGGGGCCAAGAGACCCAGTACTTC. As protein: CSGIAGGQETQYF.